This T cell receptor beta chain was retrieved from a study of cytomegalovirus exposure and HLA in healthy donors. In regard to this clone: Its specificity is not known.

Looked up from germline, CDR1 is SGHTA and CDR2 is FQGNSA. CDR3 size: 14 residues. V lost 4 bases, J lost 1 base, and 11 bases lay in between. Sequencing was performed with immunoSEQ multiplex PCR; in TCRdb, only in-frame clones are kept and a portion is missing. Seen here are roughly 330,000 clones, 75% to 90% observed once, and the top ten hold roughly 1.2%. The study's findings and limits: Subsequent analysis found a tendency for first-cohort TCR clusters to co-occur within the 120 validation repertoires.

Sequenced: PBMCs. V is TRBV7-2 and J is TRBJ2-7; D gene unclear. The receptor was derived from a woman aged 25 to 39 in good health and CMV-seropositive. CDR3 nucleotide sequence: TGTGCCAGCAGCTCCCATAGGGATTCCTACGAGCAGTACTTC. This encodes CASSSHRDSYEQYF. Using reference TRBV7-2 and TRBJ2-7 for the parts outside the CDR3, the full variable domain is GAGVSQSPSNKVTEKGKDVELRCDPISGHTALYWYRQSLGQGLEFLIYFQGNSAPDKSGLPSDRFSAERTGGSVSTLTIQRTQQEDSAVYLCASSSHRDSYEQYFGPGTRLTVT.